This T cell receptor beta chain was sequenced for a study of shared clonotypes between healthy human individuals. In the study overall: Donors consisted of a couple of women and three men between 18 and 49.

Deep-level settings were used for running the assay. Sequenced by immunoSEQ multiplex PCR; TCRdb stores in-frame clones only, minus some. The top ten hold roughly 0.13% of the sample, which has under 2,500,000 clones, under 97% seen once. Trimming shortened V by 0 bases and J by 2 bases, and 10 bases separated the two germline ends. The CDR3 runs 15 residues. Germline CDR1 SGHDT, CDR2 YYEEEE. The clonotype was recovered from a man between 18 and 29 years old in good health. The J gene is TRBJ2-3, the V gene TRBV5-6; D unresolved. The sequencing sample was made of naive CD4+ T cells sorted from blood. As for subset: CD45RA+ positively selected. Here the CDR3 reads CASSLARQSTDTQYF. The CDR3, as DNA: TGTGCCAGCAGCTTGGCCCGGCAGTCCACAGATACGCAGTATTTT.